A single sample is the source of the 20 T cell receptor beta chains below, sequenced in a study of OX40 agonist ivuxolimab in advanced cancers. Produced via immunoSEQ multiplex PCR; TCRdb's table is partial and in-frame only. The sample has tens of thousands of clones, 70% to 85% seen once; the top ten hold more than 3.5%. The input for sequencing was CD4+ or CD8+ T cells sorted from blood, taken in a trial of the OX40 agonist ivuxolimab. All receptors derive from an adult with an advanced solid tumor such as melanoma, head and neck, liver or kidney cancer.

Only a few counts were recorded for this clone. The chain is built from TRBV5-8 and TRBJ1-2; 8 bases fit TRBD1. The CDR3 extends over 13 amino acids. Germline V gene data show CDR1 as SGHTS and CDR2 as YDEGEE. The junction had 6 bases not matched to a gene; V was cut back by 2 bases and J by 9 bases. The DNA for the CDR3 is TGTGCCAGCAGCTTAGGACAGGGAGTACGCTACACCTTC. It encodes CASSLGQGVRYTF. Supplemented by reference TRBV5-8 and TRBJ1-2, the full variable domain reads EAGVTQSPTHLIKTRGQQATLRCSPISGHTSVYWYQQALGLGLQFLLWYDEGEERNRGNFPPRFSGRQFPNYSSELNVNALELEDSALYLCASSLGQGVRYTFGSGTRLTVV.

V gene TRBV4-2 combines with J gene TRBJ1-5, with D maybe TRBD1 (5 bases). CDR1 LGHNA and CDR2 YNFKEQ come from the germline V gene. The CDR3 extends over 17 amino acids. V lost 0 bases to trimming and J lost 0 bases, with 12 bases between them. Here the CDR3 reads CASSQDGGAYSNQPQHF. Here the CDR3 DNA reads TGTGCCAGCAGCCAAGATGGCGGGGCCTATAGCAATCAGCCCCAGCATTTT.

The chain uses TRBV13 and TRBJ2-1; 11 nucleotides match TRBD1. The CDR3 spans 14 residues. With V trimmed by 3 bases and J by 13 bases, 8 bases remained unmatched. CDR1 and CDR2 from the germline V gene are PRHDT and FYEKMQ (reference sequence). The CDR3 sequence is CASSLGQGEDTQFF. CDR3 bases: TGTGCCAGCAGCTTGGGACAGGGGGAGGACACACAGTTCTTC.

The chain's CDR3 is CASSIGEGTTTYGYTF. For the CDR3, the DNA is TGTGCCAGTAGTATAGGGGAGGGGACAACTACCTATGGCTACACCTTC. The chain carries TRBV19 and TRBJ1-2, with D maybe TRBD1 (6 bases). The V end was cut by 1 base, the J end by 4 bases, with 16 bases between. The CDR3 contains 16 residues. Germline V lookup: CDR1 LNHDA, CDR2 SQIVND (reference sequence).

This chain links TRBV6-5 with TRBJ2-7; 11 bases are a match to TRBD1. V was clipped by 2 bases and J by 6 bases; unmatched bases: 3. From germline, CDR1 is MNHEY and CDR2 SVGAGI. The CDR3 is made up of 14 amino acids. CDR3 amino acids: CASSYPDRGREQYF. CDR3 nucleotides: TGTGCCAGCAGTTACCCGGACAGGGGGCGCGAGCAGTACTTC.

The chain joins TRBV19 to TRBJ2-3; D possibly corresponds to TRBD2 (5 bases). Trimming took off 5 bases at V and 2 bases at J, with 17 bases between the two ends. In germline, CDR1 is LNHDA, CDR2 SQIVND (reference sequence). The CDR3 spans 16 residues. The CDR3: CASSGLLPDSTDTQYF. CDR3 DNA: TGTGCCAGTAGTGGACTGCTACCCGACTCCACAGATACGCAGTATTTT. The variable domain in full, with the rest retrieved from reference TRBV19 and TRBJ2-3, is DGGITQSPKYLFRKEGQNVTLSCEQNLNHDAMYWYRQDPGQGLRLIYYSQIVNDFQKGDIAEGYSVSREKKESFPLTVTSAQKNPTAFYLCASSGLLPDSTDTQYFGPGTRLTVL.

The chain carries TRBV30 and TRBJ2-4, with a weak D call TRBD1 (5 bases). Germline V gene sequence: CDR1 GTSNPN, CDR2 SVGIG (reference sequence). This CDR3 has 15 amino acids. V lost 0 bases and J 5 bases, leaving 14 bases between the germline ends. The CDR3 region has the DNA TGTGCCTGGAGTGTCGCAGCAGTAGGGGAAAACATTCAGTACTTC. Its protein is CAWSVAAVGENIQYF.

V gene TRBV5-1 combines with J gene TRBJ1-3; 10 bases agree with TRBD1. Looked up from germline, CDR1 is SGHRS and CDR2 is YFSETQ. Trimming took 4 bases from V and 3 from J; bases not matched to a gene: 7. This CDR3 spans 16 amino acids. CDR3 amino acids: CASSAGTGDGGNTIYF. DNA of the CDR3: TGCGCCAGCAGCGCCGGGACAGGGGACGGTGGAAACACCATATATTTT. Supplemented by reference TRBV5-1 and TRBJ1-3, the full variable domain reads KAGVTQTPRYLIKTRGQQVTLSCSPISGHRSVSWYQQTPGQGLQFLFEYFSETQRNKGNFPGRFSGRQFSNSRSEMNVSTLELGDSALYLCASSAGTGDGGNTIYFGEGSWLTVV.

The rearrangement uses TRBV15 and TRBJ2-7, with D hard to call. This CDR3 contains 13 residues. The V gene's germline CDR1 is LNHNV and CDR2 YYDKDF (reference sequence). The V end was cut by 0 bases, the J end by 2 bases, with 5 bases between. This chain's CDR3 is CATSRELAYEQYF. The CDR3 bases are TGTGCCACCAGCAGAGAGTTGGCCTACGAGCAGTACTTC.

V usage is TRBV2 and J usage is TRBJ2-3; 7 bases align to TRBD2. There are 16 residues in the CDR3. V gave up 2 bases and J gave up 5 bases; unmatched junction bases: 10. Germline V gene sequence: CDR1 SNHLY, CDR2 FYNNEI. CDR3 in DNA: TGTGCCAGCAGTGAATCGACTAGCCCCGGTGGAGATACGCAGTATTTT. Protein sequence: CASSESTSPGGDTQYF.

This clone was picked up one time. V usage is TRBV25-1 and J usage is TRBJ2-2; 7 bases map to TRBD2. The V gene's germline CDR1 is MGHDK and CDR2 SYGVNS. The ends lost 8 bases at V and 6 bases at J; junction bases unmatched: 12. The length of the CDR3 is 15 residues. Here the CDR3 DNA reads TGTGCCAGCCGAAAGTGGGGAGGGCCCCCCGGGGAGCTGTTTTTT. As protein: CASRKWGGPPGELFF.

The chain uses TRBV19 and TRBJ2-2; D gene uncertain. Trimming removed 3 bases at V and 5 bases at J, with 7 bases between. CDR3 size: 13 residues. The germline gives CDR1 LNHDA, CDR2 SQIVND (reference sequence). The CDR3 sequence: CASSIGVTGELFF. The CDR3, as DNA: TGTGCCAGTAGTATTGGGGTAACCGGGGAGCTGTTTTTT.

This clone has just one count. The chain carries TRBV5-4 and TRBJ2-1; no clear D. V lost 9 bases and J 4 bases, leaving 14 bases between the germline ends. The CDR3 is 13 amino acids. Germline-derived CDR1 and CDR2 are SGHNT and YYREEE (reference sequence). CDR3 sequence: CAISPRSYNEQFF. The CDR3 DNA reads TGTGCCATTAGTCCTAGAAGTTACAATGAGCAGTTCTTC.

The chain links TRBV4-1 to TRBJ1-6, with 7 bases fitting TRBD1. Germline lookup yields CDR1 MGHRA and CDR2 YSYEKL. The CDR3 spans 18 residues. After removal of 0 bases from V and 2 bases from J, the junction contained 7 bases not matched to a gene. CDR3 sequence reads: CASSQDHAGQAYNSPLHF. CDR3 DNA sequence: TGCGCCAGCAGCCAAGATCATGCTGGACAGGCCTATAATTCACCCCTCCACTTT.

This clone showed up just a few times. This rearrangement joins TRBV18 to TRBJ2-7; D remains ambiguous. The CDR3 covers 18 residues. V dropped 3 bases and J dropped 4 bases, with 25 bases sitting between them. CDR1 and CDR2 (germline): KGHSH, LQKENI. This chain's CDR3 is CASSPSVSNDKPLYEQYF. Here the CDR3 DNA reads TGTGCCAGCTCACCCTCCGTTTCCAACGACAAACCCCTTTACGAGCAGTACTTC.

This clone was seen a few times. This chain joins TRBV19 and TRBJ1-2; D unresolved. Germline assignment: CDR1 LNHDA and CDR2 SQIVND (reference sequence). Trimming pared 3 bases from V and 3 bases from J, leaving 8 bases between. The CDR3 runs 13 residues. As DNA, the CDR3 is TGTGCCAGTAGTATGCGGGGTTACTATGGCTACACCTTC. Residues: CASSMRGYYGYTF.

This clone was detected a few times. The chain uses TRBV7-9 and TRBJ2-1; D is possibly TRBD2 (7 bases). CDR1 is SEHNR and CDR2 is FQNEAQ in the germline V gene (reference sequence). V dropped 4 bases and J dropped 9 bases, with 13 bases sitting between them. This CDR3 comprises 13 residues. The CDR3 protein is CASSSAGAVEQFF. Written as DNA, the CDR3 is TGTGCCAGCAGCTCGGCGGGGGCCGTTGAGCAGTTCTTC.

V and J are TRBV9 and TRBJ2-2, with no clear D. The CDR3 covers 14 residues. Trimming took 4 bases from V and 6 from J, leaving 13 bases between them. The germline gives CDR1 SGDLS, CDR2 YYNGEE. The CDR3 reads CASSPSSRAGELFF. The DNA for the CDR3 is TGTGCCAGCAGCCCGAGTTCAAGGGCCGGGGAGCTGTTTTTT.

This clone was seen a few times. The CDR3 nucleotides read TGTCGAGGTGGGGATCCGCTACCCTACGAGCAGTACTTC. Amino acids: CRGGDPLPYEQYF. The rearrangement joins TRBV21-1 to TRBJ2-7. TRBV21-1 is an annotated pseudogene. This CDR3 has 13 residues.

This clone was seen only once. DNA of the CDR3: TGCGCCAGCAGCCAAGACAGGGAGGGCAATCAGCCCCAGCATTTT. Protein: CASSQDREGNQPQHF. This sequence joins TRBV4-3 and TRBJ1-5, with a weak D call TRBD1 (5 bases). Germline lookup yields CDR1 LGHNA and CDR2 YSLEER. The CDR3 runs 15 residues. Between the trimmed V and J ends, which lost 0 bases and 2 bases, there was a span of 8 bases.